The 30 T cell receptor beta chains presented below share a single source sample, sequenced in a study of blood T cell repertoires in COVID-19. The table came from immunoSEQ multiplex PCR; TCRdb's copy has only in-frame clones and leaves some out. The data show approximately 170,000 clones, with around 90% seen just once and approximately 4.6% held by the top ten. The specimen was peripheral blood. The receptor source for this set is a man between 18 and 29 years old with COVID-19, enrolled during active disease.

The J gene is TRBJ1-1, the V gene TRBV30; no clear D gene. The germline gives CDR1 GTSNPN, CDR2 SVGIG (reference sequence). There are 13 residues in the CDR3. The V gene lost 3 bases and the J gene lost 6 bases, with 14 bases spanning the gap. The CDR3 DNA follows: TGTGCCTGGAGCCTCGGGGATCTCTCTGAAGCTTTCTTT. Translated: CAWSLGDLSEAFF.

This chain joins TRBV19 and TRBJ2-1; D is perhaps TRBD2 (6 bases). In germline, CDR1 is LNHDA, CDR2 SQIVND (reference sequence). The CDR3 sequence is 17 residues long. The V end was cut by 5 bases, the J end by 2 bases, with 19 bases between. CDR3 amino acids: CASSPPLAIPPYNEQFF. CDR3 coding DNA: TGTGCCAGTAGTCCCCCACTAGCTATACCACCCTACAATGAGCAGTTCTTC.

This chain joins TRBV28 and TRBJ2-2; D unresolved. V was trimmed by 4 bases and J by 4 bases, leaving 13 bases between them. In germline, CDR1 is MDHEN, CDR2 SYDVKM. The CDR3 covers 15 residues. This CDR3 is CASSSGDSRTGELFF. The CDR3 DNA reads as TGTGCCAGCAGTTCCGGCGACTCTCGCACCGGGGAGCTGTTTTTT.

Worth noting for this clone: The junction departs from the called germline gene at one end, perhaps through a read error. The gene calls are TRBV10-2 and TRBJ1-4, with 7 bases that match TRBD1. The germline gives CDR1 WSHSY, CDR2 SAAADI. The CDR3 sequence is 11 residues long. CDR3 region: CASTAGTELLF. The CDR3 coding sequence is TGCGCCAGCACCGCCGGGACAGAACTGCTTTTT.

The chain is built from TRBV19 and TRBJ2-1; 8 bases are a match to TRBD1. The CDR3 covers 15 residues. Germline V lookup: CDR1 LNHDA, CDR2 SQIVND (reference sequence). V shed 3 bases, J shed 8 bases, and the junction held 9 bases outside the gene matches. The CDR3 reads CASSILDRVFYEQFF. The CDR3, as DNA: TGTGCCAGTAGTATCCTGGACAGGGTATTTTATGAGCAGTTCTTC.

The V call is TRBV4-3, the J call TRBJ2-7; unclear D gene. Trimming left V 1 base short and J 0 bases short, with 4 bases between. Looked up from germline, CDR1 is LGHNA and CDR2 is YSLEER. This CDR3 spans 13 amino acids. CDR3 amino acids: CASSQAYSYEQYF. In DNA form, the CDR3 reads TGCGCCAGCAGCCAAGCCTACTCCTACGAGCAGTACTTC.

The J gene is TRBJ1-4, the V gene TRBV2; possible D gene TRBD1, 6 bases. The germline CDR1 and CDR2 sequences are SNHLY and FYNNEI. The CDR3 runs 17 residues. V was cut by 0 bases and J by 7 bases, with 18 bases left in between. CDR3 in amino acids: CASSEALPGGAGEKLFF. DNA for the CDR3: TGTGCCAGCAGTGAAGCGCTACCCGGGGGGGCGGGTGAAAAACTGTTTTTT. Full variable domain (outside the CDR3, taken from reference TRBV2 and TRBJ1-4): EPEVTQTPSHQVTQMGQEVILRCVPISNHLYFYWYRQILGQKVEFLVSFYNNEISEKSEIFDDQFSVERPDGSNFTLKIRSTKLEDSAMYFCASSEALPGGAGEKLFFGSGTQLSVL.

The V gene is TRBV21-1, the J gene TRBJ1-5; whether TRBD1, the table's D call, matches the DNA was not checked. TRBV21-1 is a recognized pseudogene. The CDR3 consists of 16 residues. The CDR3 sequence: CASSKVDRIGDQPQHF. CDR3 DNA: TGTGCCAGCAGCAAAGTGGACAGGATCGGCGATCAGCCCCAGCATTTT.

The chain joins TRBV5-4 to TRBJ2-7, with TRBD2 matching 9 bases. The CDR3 covers 16 residues. V lost 4 bases, J lost 4 bases, and 12 bases stayed unmatched. Germline CDR1 and CDR2: SGHNT and YYREEE (reference sequence). The chain's CDR3 is CASSGGLARDRYEQYF. For the CDR3, the DNA is TGTGCCAGCAGCGGTGGACTAGCGAGGGACAGATACGAGCAGTACTTC.

The chain recombines TRBV5-6 with TRBJ1-5, with TRBD1 matching over 10 bases. This CDR3 contains 14 residues. Germline assignment: CDR1 SGHDT and CDR2 YYEEEE. With V trimmed by 1 base and J by 6 bases, 1 base remained unmatched. CDR3 sequence (DNA): TGTGCCAGCAGCTTGAGGGACAGGGGTCAGCCCCAGCATTTT. As protein: CASSLRDRGQPQHF. The complete variable domain, with remaining parts taken from reference TRBV5-6 and TRBJ1-5, reads DAGVTQSPTHLIKTRGQQVTLRCSPKSGHDTVSWYQQALGQGPQFIFQYYEEEERQRGNFPDRFSGHQFPNYSSELNVNALLLGDSALYLCASSLRDRGQPQHFGDGTRLSIL.

V and J are TRBV7-6 and TRBJ2-7; D is ambiguous. Germline-derived CDR1 and CDR2 are SGHVS and FNYEAQ. Between the trimmed V and J ends, which lost 4 bases and 6 bases, there was a span of 13 bases. The CDR3 spans 13 residues. The CDR3 bases are TGTGCCAGCAGCTCGCTAGGAACGGGCGAGCAGTACTTC. Its protein product is CASSSLGTGEQYF.

The chain employs TRBV4-3 and TRBJ1-3; 7 bases map to TRBD1. The CDR3 covers 16 residues. J gave up 2 bases and V 2 bases, and 6 bases lay outside the gene matches. From germline, CDR1 is LGHNA and CDR2 YSLEER. The CDR3 loop is CASSQQTTGTGNTIYF. Written as DNA, the CDR3 is TGCGCCAGCAGCCAACAAACGACAGGGACTGGAAACACCATATATTTT.

This sequence joins TRBV7-8 and TRBJ2-7; the D gene is possibly TRBD1 (5 bases). This CDR3 has 16 residues. Trimming stripped 2 bases from V and 0 bases from J, with 14 bases between. Germline V CDR1 and CDR2: SGHVS, FQNEAQ. CDR3 loop: CASSLLGEFISYEQYF. The CDR3 DNA follows: TGTGCCAGCAGCTTACTAGGGGAATTTATCTCCTACGAGCAGTACTTC.

The chain couples TRBV19 to TRBJ2-3, with 13 bases that match TRBD2. CDR3 length equals 14 residues. V lost 8 bases and J lost 6; bases outside the gene matches: 5. The V gene's germline CDR1 is LNHDA and CDR2 SQIVND (reference sequence). In DNA, the CDR3 is TGTGCCAGTTCAGTACTAGCGGGAGGGGATACGCAGTATTTT. Residues: CASSVLAGGDTQYF.

In this sample, this clone turned up a few times. This chain joins TRBV15 and TRBJ1-4; D is unclear. Per germline, CDR1 LNHNV and CDR2 YYDKDF (reference sequence). With 6 bases removed from V and 7 bases from J, the gap between germline ends came to 12 bases. The CDR3 loop spans 13 amino acids. The CDR3: CATSDGNGEKLFF. CDR3 nucleotide sequence: TGTGCCACCAGTGACGGGAACGGTGAAAAACTGTTTTTT.

This clone has a single count. The V and J genes are TRBV30 and TRBJ2-7; TRBD1 agrees at 7 bases. V dropped 3 bases and J dropped 6; count of bases not matched to a gene: 2. There are 11 residues in the CDR3. The V gene's germline CDR1 is GTSNPN and CDR2 SVGIG (reference sequence). CDR3 amino acids: CAWSPGGEQYF. The CDR3 DNA is TGTGCCTGGAGCCCAGGGGGCGAGCAGTACTTC.

The rearrangement joins TRBV11-3 to TRBJ2-5; D is perhaps TRBD2 (5 bases). The CDR3 runs 15 residues. In germline, CDR1 is SGHNT, CDR2 YENEEA. V lost 0 bases to trimming and J lost 0 bases, with 8 bases between them. The DNA of the CDR3 is TGTGCCAGCAGCTTAGATGGGCGGGACCAAGAGACCCAGTACTTC. Translating gives CASSLDGRDQETQYF.

The chain employs TRBV5-5 and TRBJ2-7; tentative D call: TRBD1 (5 bases). Trimming left V 0 bases short and J 0 bases short, with 13 bases between. This CDR3 contains 16 residues. The germline V gene encodes CDR1 SGHKS and CDR2 YYEKEE (reference sequence). The CDR3 DNA follows: TGTGCCAGCAGCTTGGCCACGGACACGAACTCCTACGAGCAGTACTTC. Translation: CASSLATDTNSYEQYF.

The rearrangement uses TRBV4-3 and TRBJ2-7, with TRBD2 identical over 10 bases. The CDR3 is 15 amino acids. The V segment lost 3 bases and the J segment 6 bases; nucleotides outside the gene matches: 8. Germline V gives CDR1 LGHNA, CDR2 YSLEER. The CDR3, as DNA: TGCGCCAGCAGCCAGACCGGTCTAGCGGGAGCCGAGCAGTACTTC. Encoded protein: CASSQTGLAGAEQYF.

The V and J genes are TRBV10-3 and TRBJ2-7; D is possibly TRBD2 (5 bases). Looked up from germline, CDR1 is ENHRY and CDR2 is SYGVKD. Trimming removed 0 bases at V and 2 bases at J, with 8 bases between. The CDR3 runs to 14 residues. CDR3 in DNA: TGTGCCATCAGTGAGTCGACTAAGGCCTACGAGCAGTACTTC. Translated, it gives CAISESTKAYEQYF.

The rearrangement uses TRBV21-1 and TRBJ2-3; TRBD2, as called in the table, went unchecked against the DNA. TRBV21-1 is noted as a pseudogene. The CDR3 spans 20 residues. CDR3 residues: CASSKGLWRPDPLNTDTQYF. In DNA form, the CDR3 reads TGTGCCAGCAGCAAAGGTCTGTGGCGGCCGGATCCCTTGAACACAGATACGCAGTATTTT.

This rearrangement joins TRBV5-6 to TRBJ1-1, with TRBD1 as a possible D gene (5 bases). Trimming pared 4 bases from V and 6 bases from J, leaving 10 bases between. This CDR3 spans 12 amino acids. Germline assignment: CDR1 SGHDT and CDR2 YYEEEE. The CDR3 loop is CASSRGTAEAFF. In DNA form, the CDR3 reads TGTGCCAGCAGCCGCGGGACCGCTGAAGCTTTCTTT.

The chain links TRBV12-2 to TRBJ2-7; TRBD1, the D gene given by the table, was not confirmed from the DNA. TRBV12-2 counts as a pseudogene. CDR3 length equals 15 residues. The CDR3 bases are TGTGCAAGTCGCTTACTACCGGGACAGATCTACGAGCAGTACTTC. Translated, it gives CASRLLPGQIYEQYF.

With regard to this clone: One end of the junction is discordant with germline, which a read error may explain. The chain has TRBV12-3 or TRBV12-4 and TRBJ2-7, with D possibly being TRBD1 (5 bases). The CDR3 contains 11 residues. The CDR3 DNA sequence: TGTGCCAGCAGTCAGGGCTACAAGCAGTACTTC. It specifies CASSQGYKQYF.

In this sample, this clone turned up once. V is TRBV15 and J is TRBJ1-6; TRBD1 matches at 8 bases. The CDR3 spans 15 residues. Trimming removed 0 bases from V and 6 bases from J; junction bases left unmatched: 1. Germline lookup yields CDR1 LNHNV and CDR2 YYDKDF (reference sequence). CDR3: CATSRDQGANSPLHF. The CDR3 coding sequence is TGTGCCACCAGCAGAGATCAGGGGGCTAATTCACCCCTCCACTTT.

Turning to this clone: Germline is not matched at one junction end, which may reflect a read error. The chain is built from TRBV4-1 and TRBJ1-4; 11 bases map to TRBD1. CDR3 length: 14 residues. Germline CDR1 reads MGHRA; CDR2 reads YSYEKL. CDR3: CASSWGQGESELLF. DNA for the CDR3: TGCGCCAGCAGCTGGGGACAGGGGGAGTCGGAACTGCTTTTT.

The chain is built from TRBV4-1 and TRBJ2-1; D possibly corresponds to TRBD2 (5 bases). V was clipped by 1 base and J by 0 bases, with 10 bases between them. Germline CDR1 reads MGHRA; CDR2 reads YSYEKL. This CDR3 spans 16 amino acids. The CDR3 DNA reads as TGCGCCAGCAGCCAAGTGGACTTAATCTCCTACAATGAGCAGTTCTTC. As protein: CASSQVDLISYNEQFF.

The rearrangement links TRBV7-9 to TRBJ2-2, with D possibly being TRBD1 (6 bases). Germline V gene sequence: CDR1 SEHNR, CDR2 FQNEAQ (reference sequence). The CDR3 consists of 14 residues. V shed 8 bases and J shed 7 bases, with 17 bases lying between them. CDR3 sequence: CASSQTGSDGELFF. The CDR3 bases are TGTGCCAGCTCCCAAACAGGGTCGGACGGGGAGCTGTTTTTT.

The DNA of the CDR3 is TGTGCCACCAGTGATTACGGGGGGTCTGGCTACACCTTC. Protein sequence: CATSDYGGSGYTF. The V call is TRBV24-1, the J call TRBJ1-2; a possible D gene is TRBD1 (5 bases). Deletions cut 2 bases from V and 7 bases from J, with 10 bases between. This CDR3 has 13 residues. Germline loops: CDR1 KGHDR, CDR2 SFDVKD.

This clone was detected a few times. The chain combines TRBV20-1 with TRBJ2-2; D not certain. The ends were cut back, 3 bases at V and 5 bases at J, with 10 bases in the middle. The CDR3 runs 13 residues. Germline CDR1 and CDR2: DFQATT and SNEGSKA (reference sequence). The CDR3 protein is CSASDFRTGELFF. In nucleotides, the CDR3 is TGCAGTGCTAGTGATTTTAGAACCGGGGAGCTGTTTTTT.